This passage covers 5 T cell receptor beta chains from one sample sequenced in a study of T-cell reconstitution after alpha-beta-depleted transplantation in children. Unique molecular identifiers were incorporated when the TCRbeta library was constructed. A single record per CDR3 protein comes from TCRdb applying MiXCR to the PCR reads. The sample contains 200,000 to 250,000 distinct CDR3 sequences, about 23% of which appear only once. The material sequenced was PBMCs, taken before TCRalphabeta/CD19-depleted stem cell transplant. These receptors came from a girl aged 2 to 9 with Fanconi anemia, due to receive a stem cell transplant.

This clonotype was picked up many times. V and J are TRBV12-3 or TRBV12-4 and TRBJ2-7; 8 bases are a match to TRBD2. With 1 base clipped from V and 7 bases from J, the junction kept 18 bases outside the gene matches. The CDR3 spans 18 residues. For the CDR3, the DNA is TGTGCCAGCAGTTTAGGACTAGCGAGAGGGATCCGTGGGGTGGAGCAGTACTTC. Its protein product is CASSLGLARGIRGVEQYF.

In its sample, this clonotype was seen a few times. V and J are TRBV25-1 and TRBJ2-3, with TRBD2 matching 8 bases. This CDR3 spans 16 amino acids. Germline trimming cut 3 bases from V and 2 bases from J; bases unmatched to any gene: 7. Per germline, CDR1 MGHDK and CDR2 SYGVNS. In nucleotides, the CDR3 is TGTGCCAGCAGTGATCTTGGCGGGGGGACCACAGATACGCAGTATTTT. Translating it yields CASSDLGGGTTDTQYF. The variable domain in full, with the rest retrieved from reference TRBV25-1 and TRBJ2-3, is EADIYQTPRYLVIGTGKKITLECSQTMGHDKMYWYQQDPGMELHLIHYSYGVNSTEKGDLSSESTVSRIRTEHFPLTLESARPSHTSQYLCASSDLGGGTTDTQYFGPGTRLTVL.

This CDR3 reads CAWSGGGRGDTEAFF. Here the CDR3 DNA reads TGTGCCTGGAGTGGGGGGGGCAGGGGGGACACTGAAGCTTTCTTT. This chain links TRBV30 with TRBJ1-1; 7 nucleotides line up with TRBD1. Germline values: CDR1 GTSNPN, CDR2 SVGIG (reference sequence). Trimming cost V 1 base and J 3 bases; bases outside gene matches: 8. The CDR3 consists of 15 residues.

This clonotype was recorded many times. The V call is TRBV6-1, the J call TRBJ2-5; TRBD2 is a possible D gene (5 bases). The CDR3 is made up of 16 amino acids. Trimming took 5 bases from V and 5 from J, leaving 21 bases between them. Germline CDR1 reads MNHNS; CDR2 reads SASEGT. CDR3 bases: TGTGCCAGCAGTCAAGACCAGTACTACTTAGCGGAGACCCAGTACTTC. The encoded protein is CASSQDQYYLAETQYF.

This clonotype has at least ten counts. The CDR3 nucleotides are TGTGCCACCAGCAGGCGGGAGGGCCTATACAATGAGCAGTTCTTC. Encoded protein: CATSRREGLYNEQFF. The chain is built from TRBV15 and TRBJ2-1, with 9 bases fitting TRBD2. Unmatched junction bases numbered 4, after V lost 3 bases and J lost 4 bases. Germline assignment: CDR1 LNHNV and CDR2 YYDKDF (reference sequence). This CDR3 contains 15 residues.